This passage covers 13 T cell receptor beta chains from one sample sequenced in a study of T cell responses to AZD1222 COVID-19 vaccine. The assay was immunoSEQ multiplex PCR, and TCRdb's table has in-frame clones only and misses some. The sample has about 140,000 clones; over 90% are singletons. The input for sequencing was peripheral blood, taken on day 0 of AZD1222 vaccination. Receptors were obtained from an adult in good health.

The chain links TRBV4-1 to TRBJ2-1; 7 positions agree with TRBD2. Germline CDR1 MGHRA, CDR2 YSYEKL. The J segment lost 4 bases and the V segment lost 1 base, leaving 4 bases of the junction unmatched. CDR3 length: 15 amino acids. CDR3 in DNA: TGCGCCAGCAGCCAAGGCCACGGGAGGTACAATGAGCAGTTCTTC. Translation: CASSQGHGRYNEQFF.

V and J are TRBV18 and TRBJ2-7; 7 bases agree with TRBD1. The CDR3 spans 14 residues. Germline trimming cut 6 bases from V and 4 bases from J; bases unmatched to any gene: 9. Germline assignment: CDR1 KGHSH and CDR2 LQKENI. Written as DNA, the CDR3 is TGTGCCAGCTCCCCCGACAGGGTTCAGTACGAGCAGTACTTC. Residues: CASSPDRVQYEQYF.

The chain joins TRBV11-3 to TRBJ2-7; 8 nucleotides agree with TRBD2. CDR3 size: 14 residues. Germline values: CDR1 SGHNT, CDR2 YENEEA. V lost 5 bases and J lost 3; bases outside the gene matches: 6. The CDR3 coding sequence is TGTGCCAGCAGCCAGGGACTAGGTATCTACGAGCAGTACTTC. This sequence encodes CASSQGLGIYEQYF.

The rearrangement joins TRBV6-6 to TRBJ1-5, with 9 bases fitting TRBD1. Germline values: CDR1 MNHNY, CDR2 SVGAGI (reference sequence). The CDR3 has 14 residues. The V gene end was trimmed by 6 bases and the J gene end by 5 bases; junction bases not matched to a gene: 5. CDR3 sequence reads: CASSRDRDHQPQHF. CDR3 sequence (DNA): TGTGCCAGCAGCCGGGACAGGGACCATCAGCCCCAGCATTTT.

The rearrangement links TRBV4-2 to TRBJ1-1; 9 nucleotides agree with TRBD1. This CDR3 region has 17 residues. Unmatched junction bases numbered 7, after V lost 0 bases and J lost 2 bases. Germline V gene sequence: CDR1 LGHNA, CDR2 YNFKEQ. The DNA for the CDR3 is TGTGCCAGCAGCCAAGATACCACAGGGGGCGTCAACACTGAAGCTTTCTTT. Residues: CASSQDTTGGVNTEAFF.

This rearrangement joins TRBV25-1 to TRBJ1-4, with D tentatively TRBD1 (6 bases). V lost 6 bases and J 3 bases, leaving 8 bases between the germline ends. The germline gives CDR1 MGHDK, CDR2 SYGVNS. CDR3 size: 13 residues. This chain's CDR3 is CASRGQPNEKLFF. The CDR3 bases are TGTGCCAGCAGGGGACAACCTAATGAAAAACTGTTTTTT.

The rearrangement joins TRBV2 to TRBJ1-1, with TRBD1 matching over 11 bases. This CDR3 comprises 15 residues. Trimming cost V 4 bases and J 6 bases; bases outside gene matches: 7. Germline CDR1 and CDR2: SNHLY and FYNNEI. CDR3 DNA: TGTGCCAGCAGTGGTGGCAAGGGACAGGGGGCTGAAGCTTTCTTT. Protein sequence: CASSGGKGQGAEAFF.

This clone was seen a single time. The genes are TRBV6-2 or TRBV6-3 and TRBJ2-3, with TRBD2 matching 12 bases. Germline trimming cut 3 bases from V and 3 bases from J; bases unmatched to any gene: 10. Germline V gene sequence: CDR1 MNHEY, CDR2 SVGEGT. The CDR3 covers 18 residues. The CDR3 DNA reads TGTGCCAGCAGTTATGCTCTAGCGGGGGGGCTATGGACAGATACGCAGTATTTT. Its translation is CASSYALAGGLWTDTQYF.

The chain combines TRBV2 with TRBJ1-4; D gene uncertain. This CDR3 has 12 amino acids. V lost 4 bases and J lost 6, with 6 bases in between. CDR1 is SNHLY and CDR2 is FYNNEI in the germline V gene. The CDR3 bases are TGTGCCAGCAGTGTGATCGATGAAAAACTGTTTTTT. This encodes CASSVIDEKLFF.

This chain links TRBV27 with TRBJ2-7; no definite D call. Germline V gene sequence: CDR1 MNHEY, CDR2 SMNVEV (reference sequence). CDR3 size: 16 residues. The V end was cut by 5 bases, the J end by 6 bases, with 23 bases between. CDR3 sequence: CASSPDLGMGYSEQYF. CDR3 coding DNA: TGTGCCAGCAGTCCTGACCTTGGGATGGGGTATAGCGAGCAGTACTTC.

V is TRBV11-2 and J is TRBJ2-5; possibly TRBD1 for D (6 bases). Trimming shortened V by 0 bases and J by 7 bases, and 12 bases separated the two germline ends. This CDR3 comprises 14 residues. CDR1 and CDR2 from the germline V gene are SGHAT and FQNNGV. For the CDR3, the DNA is TGTGCCAGCAGCTTAGATGGGGGCCGGGGGACCCAGTACTTC. Amino acids: CASSLDGGRGTQYF.

This rearrangement joins TRBV7-2 to TRBJ2-1, with D perhaps TRBD2 (6 bases). This CDR3 is built from 15 residues. Germline V gives CDR1 SGHTA, CDR2 FQGNSA. V was trimmed by 5 bases and J by 9 bases, leaving 20 bases between them. CDR3 sequence reads: CASSGGPSIMGEQFF. The CDR3 DNA reads TGTGCCAGCAGCGGAGGGCCTTCCATAATGGGTGAGCAGTTCTTC. The full variable domain, rest sourced from reference TRBV7-2 and TRBJ2-1, is GAGVSQSPSNKVTEKGKDVELRCDPISGHTALYWYRQSLGQGLEFLIYFQGNSAPDKSGLPSDRFSAERTGGSVSTLTIQRTQQEDSAVYLCASSGGPSIMGEQFFGPGTRLTVL.

The CDR3, as DNA: TGCGCCAGCAGTCTACAGGGACCTGGGGCCAACGTCCTGACTTTC. Its protein is CASSLQGPGANVLTF. This chain joins TRBV5-1 and TRBJ2-6; a possible D gene is TRBD1 (6 bases). The CDR3 covers 15 residues. V shed 5 bases and J shed 2 bases, with 11 bases lying between them. Germline V lookup: CDR1 SGHRS, CDR2 YFSETQ.